One T cell receptor beta chain is described in this entry. This specimen comes from a study of blood T cell repertoires in COVID-19. Overall study context: Collection of acute and convalescent COVID-19 samples took place in the United States, Italy and Spain.

TCRdb's table, derived via immunoSEQ multiplex PCR, lists solely in-frame clones and lacks some. Here the sample spans over 80,000 clones, less than 80% being singletons. The CDR3 extends over 14 amino acids. Germline assignment: CDR1 SGHNT and CDR2 YYREEE (reference sequence). The V gene end was trimmed by 4 bases and the J gene end by 7 bases; junction bases not matched to a gene: 7. The origin of this receptor is a woman aged 45-65 years with acute or convalescent COVID-19. The rearrangement links TRBV5-4 to TRBJ2-1; 8 nucleotides match TRBD2. The specimen was peripheral blood. The CDR3 DNA is TGTGCCAGCAGCCTAAGCGGGAGCGGGAATGAGCAGTTCTTC. Its translation is CASSLSGSGNEQFF.